This passage covers 17 T cell receptor beta chains from one sample sequenced in a study of a mutant IDH1 vaccine in newly diagnosed glioma (TCRdb year 2021). These receptors' antigens are unknown. The sample's time point label, decoded: week 47, end of study. Every vaccine dose consisted of 300 ug of a 20-mer mutant IDH1 peptide in Montanide, administered subcutaneously together with topical imiquimod. The method was the immunoSEQ multiplex PCR assay. TCRdb holds this immuneACCESS table with in-frame rearrangements only. Some clones are missing; in checked studies, unresolved V genes explain under half, and the rest has no known cause. The sample table shows about 62,000 clones, and over 80% are seen once. More than 3% of the sample rests with the top ten. Sequenced material: PBMCs, taken from a glioma patient whose treatment included an IDH1 peptide vaccine. These receptors all stem from a man aged 30-40 years with glioma.

The chain has TRBV27 and TRBJ1-2; weak D call: TRBD1 (5 bases). The V and J ends lost 0 bases and 1 base respectively, with 9 bases between them. Germline CDR1 is MNHEY and CDR2 is SMNVEV (reference sequence). The CDR3 extends over 15 amino acids. The CDR3 sequence is CASSLSSGDNYGYTF. CDR3 DNA sequence: TGTGCCAGCAGTTTATCGTCGGGGGATAACTATGGCTACACCTTC.

The chain links TRBV6-5 to TRBJ1-2; TRBD1 matches 7 bases. There are 16 residues in the CDR3. Germline-derived CDR1 and CDR2 are MNHEY and SVGAGI. V lost 3 bases, J lost 5 bases, and 12 bases stayed unmatched. The CDR3 reads CASSYRPWAGGYGYTF. CDR3 coding DNA: TGTGCCAGCAGTTATCGACCTTGGGCAGGGGGTTATGGCTACACCTTC.

CDR3 region: CASSTGPYSGNTIYF. The DNA of the CDR3 is TGTGCCAGCAGCACCGGGCCCTACTCTGGAAACACCATATATTTT. The chain joins TRBV7-2 to TRBJ1-3; no clear D gene. The CDR3 extends over 15 amino acids. The germline CDR1 and CDR2 sequences are SGHTA and FQGNSA. The V gene lost 5 bases and the J gene lost 0 bases, with 11 bases spanning the gap.

This chain uses TRBV7-9 with TRBJ1-4; tentative D call: TRBD1 (5 bases). The V end lost 1 base, the J end lost 8 bases, and 14 bases lay between the germline ends. There are 15 residues in the CDR3. The germline V gene encodes CDR1 SEHNR and CDR2 FQNEAQ (reference sequence). The chain's CDR3 is CASSLDQGGVEKLFF. The CDR3 nucleotides read TGTGCCAGCAGCTTAGATCAGGGAGGCGTCGAAAAACTGTTTTTT.

The V and J genes are TRBV5-6 and TRBJ1-5; D remains ambiguous. The ends were cut back, 3 bases at V and 3 bases at J, with 13 bases in the middle. The CDR3 covers 15 residues. In germline, CDR1 is SGHDT, CDR2 YYEEEE. As DNA, the CDR3 is TGTGCCAGCAGCTACTTCACGGGTTACAATCAGCCCCAGCATTTT. Translation gives CASSYFTGYNQPQHF.

V gene TRBV7-8 combines with J gene TRBJ2-2, with D unclear. This CDR3 comprises 13 residues. Germline V lookup: CDR1 SGHVS, CDR2 FQNEAQ. V dropped 5 bases and J dropped 0 bases, with 4 bases sitting between them. The CDR3 loop reads CASSPSNTGELFF. CDR3 nucleotide sequence: TGTGCCAGCAGCCCGTCGAACACCGGGGAGCTGTTTTTT. Full variable domain (rest looked up from reference TRBV7-8 and TRBJ2-2): GAGVSQSPRYKVAKRGQDVALRCDPISGHVSLFWYQQALGQGPEFLTYFQNEAQLDKSGLPSDRFFAERPEGSVSTLKIQRTQQEDSAVYLCASSPSNTGELFFGEGSRLTVL.

The chain recombines TRBV5-6 with TRBJ2-7, with D uncertain. Germline loops: CDR1 SGHDT, CDR2 YYEEEE. There are 15 residues in the CDR3. Trimming left V 0 bases short and J 4 bases short, with 14 bases between. This chain's CDR3 is CASSLGPTEKYEQYF. The CDR3 DNA reads as TGTGCCAGCAGCTTGGGCCCGACGGAGAAATACGAGCAGTACTTC. The entire variable domain, with the rest obtained from reference TRBV5-6 and TRBJ2-7, is as follows: DAGVTQSPTHLIKTRGQQVTLRCSPKSGHDTVSWYQQALGQGPQFIFQYYEEEERQRGNFPDRFSGHQFPNYSSELNVNALLLGDSALYLCASSLGPTEKYEQYFGPGTRLTVT.

This clone was found once. This CDR3 is CASSLALGGGMNTEAFF. CDR3 sequence (DNA): TGCGCCAGCAGCTTGGCCCTAGGGGGGGGCATGAACACTGAAGCTTTCTTT. The chain couples TRBV5-1 to TRBJ1-1, with D possibly matching TRBD1 (6 bases). Germline V CDR1 and CDR2: SGHRS, YFSETQ. Trimming stripped 0 bases from V and 0 bases from J, with 15 bases between. The CDR3 runs 17 residues. The full variable domain, in which reference TRBV5-1 and TRBJ1-1 provide the parts outside the CDR3, is KAGVTQTPRYLIKTRGQQVTLSCSPISGHRSVSWYQQTPGQGLQFLFEYFSETQRNKGNFPGRFSGRQFSNSRSEMNVSTLELGDSALYLCASSLALGGGMNTEAFFGQGTRLTVV.

The rearrangement uses TRBV10-2 and TRBJ2-2; 9 bases line up with TRBD2. The germline V gene has CDR1 WSHSY and CDR2 SAAADI. The junction had 12 bases not matched to a gene; V was cut back by 6 bases and J by 13 bases. This CDR3 is 14 amino acids long. For the CDR3, the DNA is TGCGCCAGCAGCGTAGCGGGGGCACAAGAAAGGCTGTTTTTT. Protein product: CASSVAGAQERLFF.

The chain recombines TRBV11-2 with TRBJ2-5; TRBD1 matches 7 bases. Germline loops: CDR1 SGHAT, CDR2 FQNNGV. The CDR3 totals 14 residues. V lost 4 bases to trimming and J lost 4 bases; unmatched junction nucleotides: 6. The CDR3 region is CASSSSHRGETQYF. The CDR3 DNA follows: TGTGCCAGCAGCTCTTCCCACAGGGGAGAGACCCAGTACTTC. The entire variable domain, with the rest obtained from reference TRBV11-2 and TRBJ2-5, is as follows: EAGVAQSPRYKIIEKRQSVAFWCNPISGHATLYWYQQILGQGPKLLIQFQNNGVVDDSQLPKDRFSAERLKGVDSTLKIQPAKLEDSAVYLCASSSSHRGETQYFGPGTRLLVL.

CDR3 loop: CASSLKLNSYEQYF. The CDR3, as DNA: TGTGCCAGCAGTTTAAAGCTGAACTCCTACGAGCAGTACTTC. The chain carries TRBV27 and TRBJ2-7, with D uncertain. The V gene's germline CDR1 is MNHEY and CDR2 SMNVEV (reference sequence). Trimming stripped 2 bases from V and 0 bases from J, with 8 bases between. CDR3 length equals 14 residues.

The chain has TRBV9 and TRBJ1-2, with 7 bases that match TRBD1. The CDR3 covers 13 residues. Unmatched junction bases numbered 3, after V lost 4 bases and J lost 3 bases. Germline V CDR1 and CDR2: SGDLS, YYNGEE. The CDR3 loop is CASSTGTDYGYTF. In DNA, the CDR3 is TGTGCCAGCAGCACCGGGACAGACTATGGCTACACCTTC.

The chain uses TRBV11-2 and TRBJ1-1; maybe TRBD1 (5 bases). Looked up from germline, CDR1 is SGHAT and CDR2 is FQNNGV. The CDR3 consists of 14 residues. Between the trimmed V and J ends, which lost 5 bases and 0 bases, there was a span of 10 bases. CDR3 residues: CASSPDIMNTEAFF. The CDR3 nucleotides are TGTGCCAGCAGCCCGGACATAATGAACACTGAAGCTTTCTTT.

The V and J genes are TRBV15 and TRBJ2-5; D is perhaps TRBD2 (6 bases). The length of the CDR3 is 16 residues. V was shortened by 3 bases and J by 1 base, with 15 bases between the two germline ends. From germline, CDR1 is LNHNV and CDR2 YYDKDF (reference sequence). CDR3 in amino acids: CATSRGIAGTQETQYF. The DNA of the CDR3 is TGTGCCACCAGCAGGGGCATCGCGGGGACCCAAGAGACCCAGTACTTC.

This clone was observed a single time. CDR3 amino acids: CASSPGTDPGANVLTF. In DNA, the CDR3 is TGCGCCAGCAGCCCAGGAACGGATCCTGGGGCCAACGTCCTGACTTTC. This sequence joins TRBV5-1 and TRBJ2-6; no definite D call. Trimming removed 4 bases from V and 2 bases from J, with 13 bases in between. This CDR3 is 16 amino acids long. The V gene's germline CDR1 is SGHRS and CDR2 YFSETQ.

The chain uses TRBV18 and TRBJ1-1, with 8 bases matching TRBD1. J lost 3 bases, V lost 3 bases, and 3 bases had no gene match. From germline, CDR1 is KGHSH and CDR2 LQKENI. The CDR3 runs 14 residues. CDR3 DNA sequence: TGTGCCAGCTCACCGACAGGGGTGGACACTGAAGCTTTCTTT. Amino acids: CASSPTGVDTEAFF.

This clone was recorded a few times. The chain uses TRBV6-5 and TRBJ1-1; 7 bases line up with TRBD1. The CDR3 extends over 13 amino acids. Germline values: CDR1 MNHEY, CDR2 SVGAGI. V was clipped by 7 bases and J by 1 base; unmatched bases: 3. Here the CDR3 reads CASTGQANTEAFF. The DNA for the CDR3 is TGTGCCAGCACCGGACAGGCGAACACTGAAGCTTTCTTT.